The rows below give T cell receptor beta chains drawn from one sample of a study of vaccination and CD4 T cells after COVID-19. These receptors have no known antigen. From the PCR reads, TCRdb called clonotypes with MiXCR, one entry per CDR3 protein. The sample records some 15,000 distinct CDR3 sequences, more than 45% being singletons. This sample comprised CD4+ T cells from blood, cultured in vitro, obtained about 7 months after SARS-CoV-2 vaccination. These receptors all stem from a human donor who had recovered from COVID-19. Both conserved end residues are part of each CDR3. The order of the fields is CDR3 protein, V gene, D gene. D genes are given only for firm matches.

cdr3_aa: CASSLVHGPNTEAFF; v_call: TRBV7-6; d_call: .
cdr3_aa: CASANAMGKHYGYTF; v_call: TRBV21-1; d_call: .
cdr3_aa: CASSPASNSPLHF; v_call: TRBV18; d_call: .
cdr3_aa: CSAQKTGTQETQYF; v_call: TRBV20-1; d_call: .
cdr3_aa: CSVAGYYEQYF; v_call: TRBV20-1; d_call: .
cdr3_aa: CASSTGVQKETQYF; v_call: TRBV7-9; d_call: .
cdr3_aa: CASSLASGLGYEQYF; v_call: TRBV7-2; d_call: .
cdr3_aa: CASSGEASGDTEAFF; v_call: TRBV7-8; d_call: .
cdr3_aa: CASSYEGRGYGYTF; v_call: TRBV6-5; d_call: .
cdr3_aa: CASSSQGGGKETQYF; v_call: TRBV7-9; d_call: TRBD1
cdr3_aa: CSASPPLAGVTYEQYF; v_call: TRBV20-1; d_call: TRBD2
cdr3_aa: CASSSDGDNSPLHF; v_call: TRBV27; d_call: .
cdr3_aa: CASSFIAALDTQYF; v_call: TRBV7-9; d_call: .
cdr3_aa: CASSRTGQPNQPQHF; v_call: TRBV19; d_call: TRBD1
cdr3_aa: CASSPSGTVSYEQYF; v_call: TRBV19; d_call: TRBD1
cdr3_aa: CASKRQSNTEAFF; v_call: TRBV6-2/TRBV6-3; d_call: .
cdr3_aa: CASSSQGQPQHF; v_call: TRBV28; d_call: .
cdr3_aa: CSAGDTYYEQYF; v_call: TRBV20-1; d_call: .
cdr3_aa: CASRIERVDTEAFF; v_call: TRBV2; d_call: .
cdr3_aa: CASSSYDGYNQPQHF; v_call: TRBV27; d_call: .
cdr3_aa: CASSQGLVETQYF; v_call: TRBV7-2; d_call: .
cdr3_aa: CASSSRQNNYGYTF; v_call: TRBV7-9; d_call: .
cdr3_aa: CASSSTYRTDNEQFF; v_call: TRBV6-5; d_call: .
cdr3_aa: CASSIEAGQGGYTF; v_call: TRBV19; d_call: TRBD1
cdr3_aa: CASSQQGAGGYTF; v_call: TRBV4-1; d_call: TRBD1
cdr3_aa: CASSYTRLGAQHF; v_call: TRBV6-5; d_call: .
cdr3_aa: CSARDGQGYTEAFF; v_call: TRBV20-1; d_call: .
cdr3_aa: CASSLRGPYQPQHF; v_call: TRBV5-8; d_call: TRBD1
cdr3_aa: CATSRDWRGLDTEAFF; v_call: TRBV15; d_call: .
cdr3_aa: CSAAATSGGRGETQYF; v_call: TRBV20-1; d_call: TRBD2
cdr3_aa: CASSLGYRDPYEQYF; v_call: TRBV11-2; d_call: .
cdr3_aa: CASSDEGDYGYTF; v_call: TRBV2; d_call: .
cdr3_aa: CSARRPGGLYQETQYF; v_call: TRBV20-1; d_call: TRBD2
cdr3_aa: CSATSHHQETQYF; v_call: TRBV20-1; d_call: .
cdr3_aa: CSVRLAGPTGELFF; v_call: TRBV20-1; d_call: TRBD2
cdr3_aa: CASSTGTRGYTF; v_call: TRBV28; d_call: .
cdr3_aa: CASSFYTEAFF; v_call: TRBV7-2; d_call: .
cdr3_aa: CASSFISSSGALHF; v_call: TRBV27; d_call: .
cdr3_aa: CASSRRRGGTGELFF; v_call: TRBV7-9; d_call: .
cdr3_aa: CSAGHPGRQETQYF; v_call: TRBV20-1; d_call: .
cdr3_aa: CASSLFGQGASGANVLTF; v_call: TRBV7-3; d_call: TRBD1
cdr3_aa: CASSLGGIPYGYTF; v_call: TRBV27; d_call: .
cdr3_aa: CASSQIDFWRGRDSRMNTEAFF; v_call: TRBV4-1; d_call: TRBD1
cdr3_aa: CASSLDQETQYF; v_call: TRBV5-1; d_call: .
cdr3_aa: CASSNRQGYSNQPQHF; v_call: TRBV6-1; d_call: TRBD1
cdr3_aa: CASSGMGGEYNEQFF; v_call: TRBV6-5; d_call: .
cdr3_aa: CASSEARRAAGASYEQYF; v_call: TRBV6-1; d_call: .
cdr3_aa: CATSDRTYEQYF; v_call: TRBV15; d_call: .
cdr3_aa: CSASAARESTDTQYF; v_call: TRBV20-1; d_call: .